The sequence of this T cell receptor (beta chain) was determined in a study of T cell changes during pregnancy in multiple sclerosis. TCRdb keeps only in-frame clones here, not all; method: immunoSEQ multiplex PCR. The sample shows some 50,000 clones, 92% of them seen only once. V dropped 2 bases and J dropped 11 bases, with 10 bases sitting between them. This CDR3 contains 12 residues. The germline V gene has CDR1 SQVTM and CDR2 ANQGSEA. Sequenced here: peripheral blood, sampled after pregnancy. The chain is built from TRBV29-1 and TRBJ2-6; maybe TRBD1 (6 bases). This TCR was sampled from a female donor with multiple sclerosis, enrolled in a pregnancy study. CDR3: CSVEQGRDVLTF. The CDR3 DNA reads TGCAGCGTTGAACAGGGGAGAGACGTCCTGACTTTC.